This T cell receptor (beta chain) was obtained from a study of blood T cell repertoires in COVID-19. The protocol was immunoSEQ multiplex PCR, while the TCRdb copy is restricted to in-frame clones and leaves out a portion. The table includes 300,000 to 450,000 clones, approximately 89% detected once. V was pared by 4 bases and J by 8 bases, with 12 bases of the junction left unmatched. Germline CDR1 is SGDLS and CDR2 is YYNGEE. The length of the CDR3 is 15 residues. Seattle researchers signed up patients amid active infection and tracked them longitudinally. Sequencing was performed on peripheral blood. The sequence was obtained from a woman in her fifties or sixties with COVID-19, enrolled during active disease. The chain carries TRBV9 and TRBJ1-2, with 9 nucleotides matching TRBD1. The CDR3 nucleotides are TGTGCCAGCAGCCCCCGGGACAGGGAGGCCTACGGCTACACCTTC. This codes for CASSPRDREAYGYTF.